Listed below are T cell receptor beta chains from one sample, sequenced in a study of cytomegalovirus exposure and HLA in healthy donors. Profiling relied on immunoSEQ multiplex PCR, and the TCRdb table lists in-frame clones only, not all of them. The sample lists under 300,000 clones, 86% seen once, with 4% in the top ten. The sequenced sample consisted of PBMCs. All receptors come from a man aged 35 to 55 in good health and CMV-seropositive. Both conserved end residues are part of each CDR3. D genes are given only for firm matches. Clone size, where shown, is once, few, many, or a class for clones that have expanded.

v_gene	j_gene	abundance	d_gene	CDR3nt	CDR3aa
TRBV7-3	TRBJ1-2	.	.	TGTGCCAGCAGCTTAACCTTCGGTGCAGAGGGTAACTATGGCTACACCTTC	CASSLTFGAEGNYGYTF
TRBV6-5	TRBJ2-5	.	TRBD1	TGTGCCAGCAGCCGCTGGGACAGGGAAGAGACCCAGTACTTC	CASSRWDREETQYF
TRBV28	TRBJ2-1	.	.	TGTGCCAGCAGTTCGTGGGGGGGCCGGGATAATGAGCAGTTCTTC	CASSSWGGRDNEQFF
TRBV6-5	TRBJ2-7	.	TRBD1	TGTGCCAGCACTGACAGGGGGCTAGGCGAGCAGTACTTC	CASTDRGLGEQYF
TRBV6-1	TRBJ2-7	.	TRBD2	TGTGCCAGCAGTCCTAGCGGGAGGATTACTAACGAGCAGTACTTC	CASSPSGRITNEQYF
TRBV28	TRBJ2-7	.	.	TGTGCCAGCAGTTACCGGGACTTCAATTACGAGCAGTACTTC	CASSYRDFNYEQYF
TRBV7-9	TRBJ2-7	once	.	TGTGCCAGCAGCTTAGCGGGAGGCATGTACGAGCAGTACTTC	CASSLAGGMYEQYF
TRBV5-4	TRBJ2-3	.	TRBD1	TGTGCCAGCAGCTTGACAGGGGGAGATACGCAGTATTTT	CASSLTGGDTQYF
TRBV6-6	TRBJ2-1	.	TRBD2	TGTGCCAGCCTTCCTAGCGGGAGTTCTTACAATGAGCAGTTCTTC	CASLPSGSSYNEQFF
TRBV11-3	TRBJ2-1	.	TRBD2	TGTGCCAGCAGCCCACCGATAGGGGCGGGAGGGTACAATGAGCAGTTCTTC	CASSPPIGAGGYNEQFF
TRBV25-1	TRBJ2-7	.	TRBD2	TGTGCCAGCAGTGAGGTGGGAGCCGGGAGGTACGAGCAGTACTTC	CASSEVGAGRYEQYF
TRBV6-5	TRBJ2-7	.	TRBD1	TGTGCCAGCAGTTCCCATCACAGGGGGACCTACGAGCAGTACTTC	CASSSHHRGTYEQYF
TRBV9	TRBJ1-4	.	TRBD1	TGTGCCAGCAGCGTAGCGGGGGACAGGGGGATCGCTAATGAAAAACTGTTTTTT	CASSVAGDRGIANEKLFF
TRBV29-1	TRBJ2-5	.	TRBD2	TGCAGCGCCACCGGGACTAGCGGAAAAGAGACCCAGTACTTC	CSATGTSGKETQYF
TRBV4-1	TRBJ1-3	.	.	TGCGCCAGCAGCCAAGATGGACTTAGCCTGACCTCTGGAAACACCATATATTTT	CASSQDGLSLTSGNTIYF
TRBV5-6	TRBJ2-2	.	TRBD2	TGTGCCAGCAGCCCCCATCCGGGACTAATGAACACCGGGGAGCTGTTTTTT	CASSPHPGLMNTGELFF
TRBV11-2	TRBJ1-1	once	.	TGTGCCAGCAGCTTAGATGCAGGACTGGGCGAAGCTTTCTTT	CASSLDAGLGEAFF
TRBV5-1	TRBJ2-7	.	TRBD2	TGCGCCAGCAGCTTCCGGGGTAGCGGGACCGCCGAGATTGACGAGCAGTACTTC	CASSFRGSGTAEIDEQYF
TRBV19	TRBJ2-3	.	TRBD2	TGTGCCAGTAGTACCCGGACTAGCGGGAGTAGCACAGATACGCAGTATTTT	CASSTRTSGSSTDTQYF
TRBV6-5	TRBJ2-7	.	TRBD1	TGTGCCAGCAGGACAGGGATCTCCTACGAGCAGTACTTC	CASRTGISYEQYF
TRBV27	TRBJ2-7	.	TRBD2	TGTGCCAGCAGCCAGACTAGCGGGAGGGCTTACGAGCAGTACTTC	CASSQTSGRAYEQYF
TRBV29-1	TRBJ1-4	once	.	TGCAGCGCACGACCGGCGGGTAATGAAAAACTGTTTTTT	CSARPAGNEKLFF
TRBV7-2	TRBJ2-1	.	TRBD1	TGTGCCAGCAGCTTTGGACAGGGTGCCTACAATGAGCAGTTCTTC	CASSFGQGAYNEQFF
TRBV7-3	TRBJ2-2	.	TRBD2	TGTGCCAGCAGGGTCGAGCGGGGGACCGGGGAGCTGTTTTTT	CASRVERGTGELFF
TRBV13	TRBJ2-3	.	.	TGTGCCAGCAGCTTAGGGCGAGCCACAGATACGCAGTATTTT	CASSLGRATDTQYF
TRBV15	TRBJ1-2	.	.	TGTGCCACCAGCAAAGGAGGGGTGCCCTATGGCTACACCTTC	CATSKGGVPYGYTF
TRBV29-1	TRBJ2-7	once	TRBD1	TGCAGCGTTACGACAGGGATCTCCTACGAGCAGTACTTC	CSVTTGISYEQYF
TRBV28	TRBJ2-7	.	.	TGTGCCAGCAGTTTAGGACAGTACGAGCAGTACTTC	CASSLGQYEQYF
TRBV19	TRBJ2-5	.	TRBD2	TGTGCCAGTAGTAGACACGTCCTAGCGGTACAAGAGACCCAGTACTTC	CASSRHVLAVQETQYF
TRBV18	TRBJ2-7	.	.	TGTGCCAGCTCACTTTCCCCAGACTACGAGCAGTACTTC	CASSLSPDYEQYF
TRBV6-6	TRBJ1-4	.	.	TGTGCCAGCAGTTCACCAGACATAACTAATGAAAAACTGTTTTTT	CASSSPDITNEKLFF
TRBV5-6	TRBJ2-7	.	.	TGTGCCAGCAGCCCTTTTGTGGGAGGAGGGGAGCAGTACTTC	CASSPFVGGGEQYF
TRBV19	TRBJ2-3	.	TRBD1	TGTGCCAGTAGTCTCGAGACAGGGGGCTTTACAGATACGCAGTATTTT	CASSLETGGFTDTQYF